This TCR beta chain was captured in a study of glioma-infiltrating T cells. CDR3 length equals 14 residues. CDR1 is MNHNY, CDR2 SVGAGI, per germline (reference sequence). The V gene lost 2 bases and the J gene lost 4 bases, with 10 bases spanning the gap. Using RNA template, CDR3s of TCR alpha and beta were amplified with iRepertoire arm-PCR. TCRdb analysed the multiplex PCR reads with MiXCR anew, one entry per CDR3 protein. The repertoire holds about 140,000 distinct CDR3 sequences, with about two fifths as singletons. Sequenced sample: glioma tissue, nonneoplastic brain tissue, or PBMCs (not recorded which). This clonotype originated in a human donor with low-grade glioma or glioblastoma, undergoing nonglioma brain surgery, or in good health (not recorded which). The V call is TRBV6-6, the J call TRBJ2-3; either TRBD1 or TRBD2 may supply D (5 bases each). CDR3 nucleotides: TGTGCCAGCAGTTACCGGGACCCCGCAGATACGCAGTATTTT. Protein product: CASSYRDPADTQYF.